This TCR beta chain was captured in a study of T cell responses to AZD1222 COVID-19 vaccine. As for the study in general: Researchers grouped second doses given at about 4 or about 12 weeks into one pool.

As concerns this clone: The target antigen is unknown.

Study observations and caveats: Increases in Spike-specific TCR breadth and depth were seen after two AZD1222 doses. Donor demographics were predominantly white British with a female majority; clonal diversity may be underestimated.

The V gene lost 4 bases and the J gene lost 2 bases, with 13 bases spanning the gap. The germline V gene has CDR1 SEHNR and CDR2 FQNEAQ (reference sequence). The CDR3 has 15 amino acids. The data were produced by immunoSEQ multiplex PCR, yet TCRdb's version contains in-frame clones alone and is incomplete. The sample lists around 95,000 clones, approximately 90% occurring once. The V gene is TRBV7-9, the J gene TRBJ2-3; D is unresolved. Sample: peripheral blood, taken on day 0 of AZD1222 vaccination. The sequence came from an adult in good health. CDR3 amino acids: CASSSRLLTTDTQYF. CDR3 sequence (DNA): TGTGCCAGCAGCTCTAGACTGCTCACCACAGATACGCAGTATTTT.